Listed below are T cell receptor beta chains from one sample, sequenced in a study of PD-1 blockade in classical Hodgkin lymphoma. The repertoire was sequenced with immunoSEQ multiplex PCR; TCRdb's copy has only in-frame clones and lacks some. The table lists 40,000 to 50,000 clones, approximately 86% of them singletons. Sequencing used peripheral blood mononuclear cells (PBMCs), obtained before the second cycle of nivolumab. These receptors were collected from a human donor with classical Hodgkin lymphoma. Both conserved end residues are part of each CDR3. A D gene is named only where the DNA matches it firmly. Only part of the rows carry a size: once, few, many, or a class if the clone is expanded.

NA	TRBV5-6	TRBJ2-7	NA	CASSKLTYEQYF	TGTGCCAGCAGCAAACTCACCTACGAGCAGTACTTC
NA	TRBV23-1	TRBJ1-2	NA	CASSHAPRANYGYTF	TGCGCCAGCAGCCACGCCCCTCGGGCTAACTATGGCTACACCTTC
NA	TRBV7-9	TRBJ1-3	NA	CASSLDGSGNTIYF	TGTGCCAGCAGCTTAGACGGTTCTGGAAACACCATATATTTT
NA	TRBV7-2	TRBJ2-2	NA	CASSLSRPNTGELFF	TGTGCCAGCAGCTTATCCAGACCGAACACCGGGGAGCTGTTTTTT
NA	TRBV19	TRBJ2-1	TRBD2	CASTRLAGGAYNEQFF	TGTGCCAGTACCAGACTAGCGGGGGGTGCCTACAATGAGCAGTTCTTC
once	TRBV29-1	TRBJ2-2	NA	CSVKASYTGELFF	TGCAGCGTTAAAGCGAGCTATACCGGGGAGCTGTTTTTT
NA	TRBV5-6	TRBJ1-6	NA	CASSVQGHNSPLHF	TGTGCCAGCAGCGTCCAGGGTCATAATTCACCCCTCCACTTT
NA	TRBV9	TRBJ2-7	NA	CASSVTGLYEQYF	TGTGCCAGCAGCGTGACAGGACTCTACGAGCAGTACTTC
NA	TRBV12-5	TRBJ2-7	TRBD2	CASGFWGGGRDYEQYF	TGTGCTAGTGGTTTTTGGGGGGGAGGGCGAGATTACGAGCAGTACTTC
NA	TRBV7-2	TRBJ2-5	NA	CASSLAGETQYF	TGTGCCAGCAGCTTAGCAGGGGAGACCCAGTACTTC
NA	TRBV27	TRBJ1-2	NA	CASSLTGSSNYGYTF	TGTGCCAGCAGCCTCACAGGGTCCTCTAACTATGGCTACACCTTC
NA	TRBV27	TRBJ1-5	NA	CASSFWGDNQPQHF	TGTGCCAGCAGTTTTTGGGGGGACAATCAGCCCCAGCATTTT
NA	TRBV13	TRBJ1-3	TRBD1	CASSSWTGLGNTIYF	TGTGCCAGCAGCTCTTGGACAGGACTTGGAAACACCATATATTTT
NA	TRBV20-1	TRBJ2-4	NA	CSARVGKGEYF	TGCAGTGCTAGGGTTGGGAAGGGCGAGTACTTC
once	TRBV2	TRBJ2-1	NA	CASSEGVGGLSKDNEQFF	TGTGCCAGCAGTGAAGGGGTAGGGGGTCTTAGTAAGGACAATGAGCAGTTCTTC
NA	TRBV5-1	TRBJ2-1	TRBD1	CASSLEVDRGSEQFF	TGCGCCAGCAGCTTGGAGGTGGACAGGGGGAGTGAGCAGTTCTTC
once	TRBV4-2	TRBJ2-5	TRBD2	CASSQERTSGGSRETQYF	TGTGCCAGCAGCCAAGAAAGGACTAGCGGGGGTTCCAGGGAGACCCAGTACTTC
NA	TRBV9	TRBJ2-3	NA	CASSVAALDTQYF	TGTGCCAGCAGCGTAGCGGCGCTAGATACGCAGTATTTT
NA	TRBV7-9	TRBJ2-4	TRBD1	CASSRTLGTDTTSKNIQYF	TGTGCCAGCAGCCGCACCCTTGGGACAGACACTACTAGCAAAAACATTCAGTACTTC
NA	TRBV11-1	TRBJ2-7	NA	CASSLRSAAGVESEQYF	TGTGCCAGCAGCTTAAGGTCCGCGGCAGGGGTGGAAAGCGAGCAGTACTTC
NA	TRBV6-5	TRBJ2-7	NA	CASSYLLSSTVHEQYF	TGTGCCAGCAGTTACCTACTTTCAAGTACAGTCCACGAGCAGTACTTC
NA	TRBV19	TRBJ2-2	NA	CASSNLAGQAGELFF	TGTGCCAGTAGTAACCTAGCGGGACAGGCCGGGGAGCTGTTTTTT
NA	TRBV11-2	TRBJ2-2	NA	CASSLDRRYTGELFF	TGTGCCAGCAGCTTAGACAGGAGGTACACCGGGGAGCTGTTTTTT
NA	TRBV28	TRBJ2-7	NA	CASSVFLGGYEQYF	TGTGCCAGCAGTGTATTCTTGGGGGGCTACGAGCAGTACTTC
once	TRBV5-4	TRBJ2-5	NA	CASSGGAAQETQYF	TGTGCCAGCAGCGGGGGGGCAGCACAAGAGACCCAGTACTTC
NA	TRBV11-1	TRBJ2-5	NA	CASSRRTNQETQYF	TGTGCCAGCAGCAGGCGGACTAACCAAGAGACCCAGTACTTC
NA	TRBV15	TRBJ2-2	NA	CATSRDPPGELFF	TGTGCCACCAGCAGAGATCCCCCCGGGGAGCTGTTTTTT
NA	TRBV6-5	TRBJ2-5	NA	CASSRRGGSETQYF	TGTGCCAGCAGCAGAAGGGGAGGCTCGGAGACCCAGTACTTC
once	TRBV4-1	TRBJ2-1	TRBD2	CASTPTSGSMNEQFF	TGCGCCAGCACACCGACTAGCGGGAGTATGAATGAGCAGTTCTTC
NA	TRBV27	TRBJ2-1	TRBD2	CASSLGSGRAGMNEQFF	TGTGCCAGCAGTTTGGGTAGCGGGAGGGCCGGGATGAATGAGCAGTTCTTC
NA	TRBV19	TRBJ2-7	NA	CASSIAARASYEQYF	TGTGCCAGTAGTATAGCGGCACGGGCCTCCTACGAGCAGTACTTC
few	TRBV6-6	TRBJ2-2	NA	CASSPTGNTGELFF	TGTGCCAGCAGCCCTACAGGGAACACCGGGGAGCTGTTTTTT
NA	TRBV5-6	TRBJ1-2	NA	CASSLARGGYTF	TGTGCCAGCAGCTTGGCCAGGGGCGGCTACACCTTC
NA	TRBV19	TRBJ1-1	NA	CASSPGRWAEAFF	TGTGCCAGTAGCCCGGGACGGTGGGCTGAAGCTTTCTTT
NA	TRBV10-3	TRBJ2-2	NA	CAISSGTSNTGELFF	TGTGCCATCAGTTCCGGGACCTCGAACACCGGGGAGCTGTTTTTT
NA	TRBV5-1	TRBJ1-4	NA	CASSLNGGTNEKLFF	TGCGCCAGCAGCTTGAATGGGGGAACTAATGAAAAACTGTTTTTT
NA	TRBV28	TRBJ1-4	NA	CASSTPGVNEKLFF	TGTGCCAGCAGTACCCCCGGGGTCAATGAAAAACTGTTTTTT